This T cell receptor (beta chain) originates from a study of shared clonotypes between healthy human individuals. The CDR3 totals 14 residues. Trimming removed 0 bases from V and 6 bases from J, with 11 bases in between. Germline loops: CDR1 SGHNT, CDR2 YYREEE (reference sequence). Assay: immunoSEQ multiplex PCR; the TCRdb copy retains only in-frame clones and omits some. The data show about 2.4 million clones, over 85% seen once. Study observations and caveats: Lower generation probabilities were found for non-shared clonotypes than for those shared by all four donors. Among a handful of donors, approximately 4.6% of naive CD4 clonotypes were found in common. As a rule, naive subsets had a larger estimated richness than memory subsets. The study sampled only blood, and tissue repertoires likely differ.

As to this clone: Its antigen is not identified.

The clonotype originates from a man between 18 and 29 years old in good health. Some clones in this sample may be carry-over from other donors' samples. The chain couples TRBV5-4 to TRBJ2-3; D unclear. The sequenced sample consisted of naive CD4+ T cells from PBMCs. Documented subset: CD45RA+ positively selected. As DNA, the CDR3 is TGTGCCAGCAGCTTGGCCCGCCTGGCCGATACGCAGTATTTT. Translation: CASSLARLADTQYF.